This T cell receptor (beta chain) derives from a study of control samples from healthy donors and cancer patients. V shed 0 bases, J shed 6 bases, and the junction held 13 bases outside the gene matches. The CDR3 is 18 amino acids. Germline assignment: CDR1 LNHNV and CDR2 YYDKDF (reference sequence). This clone was seen a handful of times. Assay: immunoSEQ multiplex PCR; the TCRdb copy retains only in-frame clones and omits some. Among tens of thousands of clones listed, roughly nine tenths were seen once. Specimen: blood. This clonotype was sampled from a woman in her 70s in good health. The V call is TRBV15, the J call TRBJ2-1; TRBD2 agrees at 8 bases. This CDR3 is CATSRDPGGGPLGNEQFF. Here the CDR3 DNA reads TGTGCCACCAGCAGAGATCCCGGCGGGGGGCCGTTAGGCAATGAGCAGTTCTTC.